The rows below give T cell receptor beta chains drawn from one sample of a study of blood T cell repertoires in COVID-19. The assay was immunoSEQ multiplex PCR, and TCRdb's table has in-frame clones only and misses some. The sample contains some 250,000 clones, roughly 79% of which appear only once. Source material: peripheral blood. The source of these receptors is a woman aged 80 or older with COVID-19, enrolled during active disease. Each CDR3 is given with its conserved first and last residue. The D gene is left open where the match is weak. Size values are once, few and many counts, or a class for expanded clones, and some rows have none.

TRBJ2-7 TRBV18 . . TGTGCCAGCTCACCGGGGACAACCTACGAGCAGTACTTC CASSPGTTYEQYF
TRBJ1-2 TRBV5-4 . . TGTGCCAGCAGCTTCTACCAGGGTAAAGGCTACACCTTC CASSFYQGKGYTF
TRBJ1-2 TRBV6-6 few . TGTGCCAGCAACCCTAATTCTAACTATGGCTACACCTTC CASNPNSNYGYTF
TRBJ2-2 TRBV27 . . TGTGCCAGCAGTCAAGTGGGACATACCACCGGGGAGCTGTTTTTT CASSQVGHTTGELFF
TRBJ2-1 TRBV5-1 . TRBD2 TGCGCCAGCAGCCTTCTAGCGGGGGAGCCCTATGAGCAGTTCTTC CASSLLAGEPYEQFF
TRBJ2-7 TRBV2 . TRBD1 TGTGCCAGTGACTTGGGACAGTTGACCTACGAGCAGTACTTC CASDLGQLTYEQYF
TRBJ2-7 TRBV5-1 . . TGCGCCAGCAGAGCACAGGTCGCCCCCAGCTCCTACGAGCAGTACTTC CASRAQVAPSSYEQYF
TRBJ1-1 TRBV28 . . TGTGCCAGCAGTCCGGGCGGGGCAGCGCGGGACACTGAAGCTTTCTTT CASSPGGAARDTEAFF
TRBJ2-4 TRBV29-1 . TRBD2 TGCAGCGTTGAAGAGGGGGGGACGAAAGTAAAAAACATTCAGTACTTC CSVEEGGTKVKNIQYF
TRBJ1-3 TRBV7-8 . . TGTGCCAGCAGCTCCACAGTCTCTGGAAACACCATATATTTT CASSSTVSGNTIYF
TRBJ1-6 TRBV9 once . TGTGCCAGCAGCGTAGGGGAGGGGACTTCACCCCTCCACTTT CASSVGEGTSPLHF
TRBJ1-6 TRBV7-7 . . TGTGCTAGCAGCTTAGCGGGCGCAAATTCACCCCTCCACTTT CASSLAGANSPLHF
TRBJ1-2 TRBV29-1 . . TGCAGCCCGCCATGTCTATATGGCTACACCTTC CSPPCLYGYTF
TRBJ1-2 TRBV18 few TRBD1 TGTGCCAGCTCACCATCGGGACAGGGTAATGGCTACACCTTC CASSPSGQGNGYTF
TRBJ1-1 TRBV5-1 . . TGCGCCAGCAGCTCGGCGGCAGGGGCGTACACTGAAGCTTTCTTT CASSSAAGAYTEAFF
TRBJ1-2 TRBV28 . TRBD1 TGTGCCAGCAGGACAGGGGAACGTGGCTACACCTTC CASRTGERGYTF
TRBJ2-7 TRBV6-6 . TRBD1 TGTGCCAGCAGGGGGACAGGGGGGGCATACGAGCAGTACTTC CASRGTGGAYEQYF
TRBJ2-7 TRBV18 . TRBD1 TGTGCCAGCTCACTTTCGACGGGACAGGGGAACGAGCAGTACTTC CASSLSTGQGNEQYF
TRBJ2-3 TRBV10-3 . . TGTGCCATCAGGCCGGGGGTCACAGATACGCAGTATTTT CAIRPGVTDTQYF
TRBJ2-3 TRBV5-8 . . TGTGCCAGCAGCTTTAAGGGAGGTTACACAGATACGCAGTATTTT CASSFKGGYTDTQYF
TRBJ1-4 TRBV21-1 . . TGTGCCAGCAGCAAAGGGGGGGTAGGGAATGAAAAACTGTTTTTT CASSKGGVGNEKLFF
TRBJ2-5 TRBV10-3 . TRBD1 TGTGCCATCAGTGAGTCGGGACAGGGTGGAATGGAGACCCAGTACTTC CAISESGQGGMETQYF
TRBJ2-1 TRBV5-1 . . TGCGCCAGCAGTTTGAGACTAAGTGAGCAGTTCTTC CASSLRLSEQFF
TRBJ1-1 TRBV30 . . TGTGCCTGGAGCGCCGGGGGTCAGGCTTTCTTT CAWSAGGQAFF
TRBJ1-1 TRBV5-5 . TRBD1 TGTGCCAGCAGCTCTCAGGGGGGAATTGGAAACACTGAAGCTTTCTTT CASSSQGGIGNTEAFF
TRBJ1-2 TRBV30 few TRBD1 TGTGCCTGGACTAGACAGGGGACGGGCGGCTACACCTTC CAWTRQGTGGYTF
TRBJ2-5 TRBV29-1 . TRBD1 TGCAGCGTTGACGGGACAGGGGGCCAAGAGACCCAGTACTTC CSVDGTGGQETQYF
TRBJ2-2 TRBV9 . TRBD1 TGTGCCAGCAGCGGGGACAGAGGAACCGGGGAGCTGTTTTTT CASSGDRGTGELFF
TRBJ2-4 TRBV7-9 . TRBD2 TGTGCCAGCAGCTTGTGGCTAGCGGGAGTCACACAAGCCAAAAACATTCAGTACTTC CASSLWLAGVTQAKNIQYF
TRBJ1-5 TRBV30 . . TGTGCCTGGGGAGGAGGGTGGGATCAGCCCCAGCATTTT CAWGGGWDQPQHF
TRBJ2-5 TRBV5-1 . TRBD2 TGCGCCAGCAGCCCGGGACTAGGAGGAGAGACCCAGTACTTC CASSPGLGGETQYF
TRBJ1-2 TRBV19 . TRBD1 TGTGCCAGTAGTATAGGAGGGACAGGGACCACCTATGGCTACACCTTC CASSIGGTGTTYGYTF
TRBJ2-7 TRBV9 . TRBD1 TGTGCCAGCAGCCCCGGGACAGGGAGACAGCAGTACTTC CASSPGTGRQQYF
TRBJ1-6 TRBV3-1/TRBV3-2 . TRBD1 TGTGCCAGCAGCCGCGGAGGACAGGGGAATTCACCCCTCCACTTT CASSRGGQGNSPLHF
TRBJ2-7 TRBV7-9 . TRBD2 TGTGCCAGCAGCTTATCGCTCGGGGGGGAGCAGTACTTC CASSLSLGGEQYF
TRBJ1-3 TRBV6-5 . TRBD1 TGTGCCAGCAGAGACGGGACAGGGGGAAACACCATATATTTT CASRDGTGGNTIYF
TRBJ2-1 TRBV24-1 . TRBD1 TGTGCCACCAGTGATTCCTCCGGGACAGGGGGTCCTTACAATGAGCAGTTCTTC CATSDSSGTGGPYNEQFF
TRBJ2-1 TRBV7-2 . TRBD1 TGTGCCGGCGCCGGGACAGCGATCAATGAGCAGTTCTTC CAGAGTAINEQFF
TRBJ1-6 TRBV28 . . TGTGCCAGCAGTTTCCGGACAGAGTATTCACCCCTCCACTTT CASSFRTEYSPLHF
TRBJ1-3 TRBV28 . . TGTGCCAGCAGTTTAGACGGGACTGGAAACACCATATATTTT CASSLDGTGNTIYF
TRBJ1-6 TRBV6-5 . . TGTGCCAGCAGTTTGACAGGAGTTTCCTATAATTCACCCCTCCACTTT CASSLTGVSYNSPLHF
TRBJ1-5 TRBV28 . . TGTGCCAGCCGGAGTAGCAATCAGCCCCAGCATTTT CASRSSNQPQHF
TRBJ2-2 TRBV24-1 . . TGTGCCACCAGCCCCCAGGGGATATCGAACACCGGGGAGCTGTTTTTT CATSPQGISNTGELFF
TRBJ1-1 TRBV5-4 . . TGTGCCAGCAGCTTAGGAGGGCGGATGAACACTGAAGCTTTCTTT CASSLGGRMNTEAFF
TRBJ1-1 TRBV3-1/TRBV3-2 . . TGTGCCAGCAGCCCCTCCCGTAGAACTGAAGCTTTCTTT CASSPSRRTEAFF
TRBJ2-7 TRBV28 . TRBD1 TGTGCCAGCAGCTCGACAGGGGGAATAATTTACGAGCAGTACTTC CASSSTGGIIYEQYF
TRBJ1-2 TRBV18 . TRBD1 TGTGCCAGCTCACCTCAGGGGACAGCTAGTACACTCTATGGCTACACCTTC CASSPQGTASTLYGYTF
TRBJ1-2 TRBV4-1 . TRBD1 TGCGCCAGCAGCAGAGGACAGGGGGCGGAAAGTGGCTACACCTTC CASSRGQGAESGYTF
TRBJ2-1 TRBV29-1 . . TGCAGCGTAAAACGGCGGGAACTCTACAATGAGCAGTTCTTC CSVKRRELYNEQFF
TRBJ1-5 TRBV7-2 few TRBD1 TGTGCCAGCAGCGGGCGGGGGACAGGGTACAATCAGCCCCAGCATTTT CASSGRGTGYNQPQHF
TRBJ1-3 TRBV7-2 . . TGTGCCAGCAGCTTAGGAGATTCTCGAGGAAACACCATATATTTT CASSLGDSRGNTIYF
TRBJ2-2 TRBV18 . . TGTGCCAGCTCCGAGGCGGGGGAGCTGTTTTTT CASSEAGELFF
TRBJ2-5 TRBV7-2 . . TGTGCCAGCAGCCCGGGAACAAACCAAGAGACCCAGTACTTC CASSPGTNQETQYF
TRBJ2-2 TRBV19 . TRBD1 TGTGCCAGTAGGGAGGGACAGGGGAACACCGGGGAGCTGTTTTTT CASREGQGNTGELFF
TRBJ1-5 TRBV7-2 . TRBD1 TGTGCCAGCAGCTCACAGGGGGGGACGGGCAATCAGCCCCAGCATTTT CASSSQGGTGNQPQHF
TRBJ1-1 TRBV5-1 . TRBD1 TGCGCCAGCAGCGCGAGTGGGACAGGGAGCACTGAAGCTTTCTTT CASSASGTGSTEAFF
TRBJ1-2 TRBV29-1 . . TGCAGCGTTGCGAGGGACGGTCCGGAGGGTGGCTACACCTTC CSVARDGPEGGYTF
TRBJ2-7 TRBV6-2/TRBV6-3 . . TGTGCCAGCAGCGCTTTTAGCGGAGCCTACGAGCAGTACTTC CASSAFSGAYEQYF
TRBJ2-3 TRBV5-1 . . TGCGCCAGCAGCTTGGGGACATTAGATACGCAGTATTTT CASSLGTLDTQYF
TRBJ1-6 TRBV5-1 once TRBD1 TGCGCCAGCAGCTTACAGGGGGCAGGGAATAATTCACCCCTCCACTTT CASSLQGAGNNSPLHF